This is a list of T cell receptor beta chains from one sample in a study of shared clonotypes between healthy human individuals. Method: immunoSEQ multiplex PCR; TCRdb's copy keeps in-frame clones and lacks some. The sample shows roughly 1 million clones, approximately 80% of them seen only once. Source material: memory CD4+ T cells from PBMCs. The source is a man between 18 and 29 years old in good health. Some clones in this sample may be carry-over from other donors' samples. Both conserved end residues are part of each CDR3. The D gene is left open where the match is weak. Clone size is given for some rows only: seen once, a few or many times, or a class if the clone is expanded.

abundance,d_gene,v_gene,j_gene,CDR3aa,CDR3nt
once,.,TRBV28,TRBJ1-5,CASSLLTGIRSNQPQHF,TGTGCCAGCAGTTTACTTACAGGGATTCGTAGCAATCAGCCCCAGCATTTT
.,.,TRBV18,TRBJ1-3,CASSPWDGNTIYF,TGTGCCAGCTCACCATGGGATGGAAACACCATATATTTT
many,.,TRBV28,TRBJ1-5,CASSLGVTRSNQPQHF,TGTGCCAGCAGTTTAGGGGTCACTCGGAGCAATCAGCCCCAGCATTTT
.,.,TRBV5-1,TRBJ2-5,CASSLAAGRRNAQETQYF,TGCGCCAGCAGCTTGGCCGCGGGGCGGCGGAACGCTCAAGAGACCCAGTACTTC
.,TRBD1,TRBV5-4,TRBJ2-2,CASSPTGTNTGELFF,TGTGCCAGCAGCCCGACAGGGACCAACACCGGGGAGCTGTTTTTT
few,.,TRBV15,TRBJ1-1,CATSIGANTEAFF,TGTGCCACCAGCATAGGGGCGAACACTGAAGCTTTCTTT
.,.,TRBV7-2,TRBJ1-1,CASSLGRGVNTEAFF,TGTGCCAGCAGCTTGGGCCGGGGGGTGAACACTGAAGCTTTCTTT
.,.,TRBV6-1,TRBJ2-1,CASSRDMVQFF,TGTGCCAGCAGTAGGGACATGGTGCAGTTCTTC
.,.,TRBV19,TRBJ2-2,CASRTFGQNTGELFF,TGTGCCAGTAGAACGTTTGGGCAGAACACCGGGGAGCTGTTTTTT
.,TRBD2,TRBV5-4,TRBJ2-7,CASSPSGRESYEQYF,TGTGCCAGCAGCCCTAGCGGGAGAGAATCCTACGAGCAGTACTTC
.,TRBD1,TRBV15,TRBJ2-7,CATSRERGGFGEQYF,TGTGCCACCAGCAGAGAAAGAGGGGGCTTTGGGGAGCAGTACTTC
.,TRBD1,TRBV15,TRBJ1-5,CATSRGTGANQPQHF,TGTGCCACCAGCAGAGGAACAGGGGCAAATCAGCCCCAGCATTTT
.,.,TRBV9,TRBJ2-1,CASSVVGSYNEQFF,TGTGCCAGCAGCGTAGTGGGCTCCTACAATGAGCAGTTCTTC
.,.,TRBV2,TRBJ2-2,CASSPGPTGELFF,TGTGCCAGCAGCCCCGGGCCCACCGGGGAGCTGTTTTTT
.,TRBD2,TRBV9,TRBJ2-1,CASSVEGLAGAEQFF,TGTGCCAGCAGCGTAGAGGGACTAGCGGGAGCTGAGCAGTTCTTC
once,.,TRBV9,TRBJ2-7,CASSVGYLSGEQYF,TGTGCCAGCAGCGTAGGATACCTATCGGGGGAGCAGTACTTC
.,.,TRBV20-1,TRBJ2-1,CSAPSNEQFF,TGCAGTGCCCCGAGTAATGAGCAGTTCTTC
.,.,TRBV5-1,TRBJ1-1,CASSLTGGANTEAFF,TGCGCCAGCAGCCTGACCGGGGGGGCGAACACTGAAGCTTTCTTT
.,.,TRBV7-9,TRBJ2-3,CASSLGGAKDTQYF,TGTGCCAGCAGCTTAGGTGGGGCAAAGGATACGCAGTATTTT
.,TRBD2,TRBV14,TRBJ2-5,CASSQDWAGVETQYF,TGTGCCAGCAGCCAAGACTGGGCGGGAGTCGAGACCCAGTACTTC
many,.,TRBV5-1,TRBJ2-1,CASSLGRDYPKFF,TGCGCCAGCAGCTTGGGTCGCGACTACCCAAAGTTCTTC
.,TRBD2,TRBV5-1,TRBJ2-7,CASHGGDAGSYEQYF,TGCGCCAGTCATGGGGGGGACGCAGGCTCCTACGAGCAGTACTTC